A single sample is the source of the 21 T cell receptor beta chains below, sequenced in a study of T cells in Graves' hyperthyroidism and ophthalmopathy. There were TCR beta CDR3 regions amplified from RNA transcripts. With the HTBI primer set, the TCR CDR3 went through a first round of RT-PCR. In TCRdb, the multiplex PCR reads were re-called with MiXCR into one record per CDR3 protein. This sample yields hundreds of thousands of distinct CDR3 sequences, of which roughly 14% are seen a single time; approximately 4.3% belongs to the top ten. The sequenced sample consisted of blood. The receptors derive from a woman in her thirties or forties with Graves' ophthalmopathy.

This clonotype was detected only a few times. CDR3 nucleotide sequence: TGTGCCAGCAGCCAAGGGCACGGGGAGCTGTTTTTT. Translated: CASSQGHGELFF. The rearrangement links TRBV28 to TRBJ2-2; D call uncertain. The length of the CDR3 is 12 residues. V was clipped by 6 bases and J by 7 bases, with 9 bases between them. Looked up from germline, CDR1 is MDHEN and CDR2 is SYDVKM.

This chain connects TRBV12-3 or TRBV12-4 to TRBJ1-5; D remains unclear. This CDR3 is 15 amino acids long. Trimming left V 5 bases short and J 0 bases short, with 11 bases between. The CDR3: CASSGPTVSNQPQHF. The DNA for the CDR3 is TGTGCCAGCAGTGGCCCGACGGTTAGCAATCAGCCCCAGCATTTT.

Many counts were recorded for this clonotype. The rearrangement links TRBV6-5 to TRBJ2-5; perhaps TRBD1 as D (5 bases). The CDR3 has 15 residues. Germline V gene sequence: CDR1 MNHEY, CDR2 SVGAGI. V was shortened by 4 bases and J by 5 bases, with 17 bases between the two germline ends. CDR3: CASSLEQGSRETQYF. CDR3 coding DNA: TGTGCCAGCAGTTTAGAGCAGGGATCCCGGGAGACCCAGTACTTC.

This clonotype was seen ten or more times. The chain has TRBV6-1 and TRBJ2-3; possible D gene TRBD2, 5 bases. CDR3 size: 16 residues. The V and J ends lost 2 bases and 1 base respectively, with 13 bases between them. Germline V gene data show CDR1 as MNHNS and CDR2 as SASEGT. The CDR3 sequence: CASSESWGDRTDTQYF. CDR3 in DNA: TGTGCCAGCAGTGAATCGTGGGGAGATCGCACAGATACGCAGTATTTT.

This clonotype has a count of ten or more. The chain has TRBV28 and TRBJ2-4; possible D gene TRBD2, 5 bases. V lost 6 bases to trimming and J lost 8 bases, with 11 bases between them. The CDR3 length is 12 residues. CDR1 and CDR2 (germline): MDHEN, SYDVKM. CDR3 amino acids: CASSPSRDIQYF. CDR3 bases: TGTGCCAGCAGCCCGTCGCGGGACATTCAGTACTTC. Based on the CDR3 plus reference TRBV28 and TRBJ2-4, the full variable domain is DVKVTQSSRYLVKRTGEKVFLECVQDMDHENMFWYRQDPGLGLRLIYFSYDVKMKEKGDIPEGYSVSREKKERFSLILESASTNQTSMYLCASSPSRDIQYFGAGTRLSVL.

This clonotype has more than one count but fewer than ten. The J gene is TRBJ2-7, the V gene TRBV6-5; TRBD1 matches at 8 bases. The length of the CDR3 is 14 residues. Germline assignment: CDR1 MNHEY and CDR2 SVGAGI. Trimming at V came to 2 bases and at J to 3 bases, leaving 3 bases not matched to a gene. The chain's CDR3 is CASSYKDRDYEQYF. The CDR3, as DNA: TGTGCCAGCAGTTACAAGGACAGGGACTACGAGCAGTACTTC.

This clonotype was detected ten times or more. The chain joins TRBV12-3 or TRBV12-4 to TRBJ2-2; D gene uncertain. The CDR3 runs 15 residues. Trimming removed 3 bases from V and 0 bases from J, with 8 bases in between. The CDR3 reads CASSFVRANTGELFF. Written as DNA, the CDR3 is TGTGCCAGCAGTTTCGTTCGCGCGAACACCGGGGAGCTGTTTTTT.

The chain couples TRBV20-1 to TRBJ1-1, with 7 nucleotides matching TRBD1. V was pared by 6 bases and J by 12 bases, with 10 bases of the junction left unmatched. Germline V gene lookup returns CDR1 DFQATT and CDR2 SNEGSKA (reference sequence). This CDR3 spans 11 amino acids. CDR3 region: CSARLTGTTFF. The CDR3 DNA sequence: TGCAGTGCCAGACTGACAGGGACAACTTTCTTT.

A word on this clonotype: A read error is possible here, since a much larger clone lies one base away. DNA of the CDR3: TGTGCCAGCAGTTTTGAGGGGCCTCGGGACAAGCAGTACTTC. It yields the protein CASSFEGPRDKQYF. The chain recombines TRBV12-3 or TRBV12-4 with TRBJ2-7; possibly TRBD1 for D (6 bases). V gave up 3 bases and J gave up 8 bases, with 17 bases separating them. The CDR3 loop spans 14 amino acids.

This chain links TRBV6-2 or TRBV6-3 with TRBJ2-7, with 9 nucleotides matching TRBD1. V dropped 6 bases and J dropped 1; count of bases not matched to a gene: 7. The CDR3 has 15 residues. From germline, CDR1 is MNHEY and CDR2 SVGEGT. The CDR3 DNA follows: TGTGCCAGCAGGCTCGACAGGGGGGATTCCTACGAGCAGTACTTC. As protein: CASRLDRGDSYEQYF.

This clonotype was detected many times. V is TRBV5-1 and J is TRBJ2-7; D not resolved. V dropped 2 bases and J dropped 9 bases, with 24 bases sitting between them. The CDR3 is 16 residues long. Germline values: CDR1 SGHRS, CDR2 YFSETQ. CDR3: CASSFRSVPDNCRQYF. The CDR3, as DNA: TGCGCCAGCAGCTTCCGGAGCGTACCAGATAACTGTAGGCAGTACTTC.

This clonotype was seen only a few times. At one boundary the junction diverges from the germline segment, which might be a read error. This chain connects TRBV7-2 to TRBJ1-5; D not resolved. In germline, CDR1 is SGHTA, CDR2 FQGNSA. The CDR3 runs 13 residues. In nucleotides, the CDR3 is TGTGTCAGCAGCTTAGTTGGTGGTCAGCCCCAGCATTTT. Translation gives CVSSLVGGQPQHF. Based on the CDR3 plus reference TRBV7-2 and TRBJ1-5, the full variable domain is GAGVSQSPSNKVTEKGKDVELRCDPISGHTALYWYRQSLGQGLEFLIYFQGNSAPDKSGLPSDRFSAERTGGSVSTLTIQRTQQEDSAVYLCVSSLVGGQPQHFGDGTRLSIL.

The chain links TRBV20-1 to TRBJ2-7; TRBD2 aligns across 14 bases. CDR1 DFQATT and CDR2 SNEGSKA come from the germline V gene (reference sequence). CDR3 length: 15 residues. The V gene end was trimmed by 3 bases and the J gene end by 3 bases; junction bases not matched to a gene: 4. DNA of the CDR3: TGCAGTGCTAGTCATGGGACTAGCGGGAGCTACGAGCAGTACTTC. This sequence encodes CSASHGTSGSYEQYF.

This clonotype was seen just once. CDR3 bases: TGTGCCTGGAGTCCCCCGGGGGCGAACTATGGCTACACCTTC. Its protein product is CAWSPPGANYGYTF. V usage is TRBV30 and J usage is TRBJ1-2; a weak D match, TRBD1 (6 bases). Germline assignment: CDR1 GTSNPN and CDR2 SVGIG (reference sequence). V was shortened by 2 bases and J by 2 bases, with 12 bases between the two germline ends. The CDR3 consists of 14 residues.

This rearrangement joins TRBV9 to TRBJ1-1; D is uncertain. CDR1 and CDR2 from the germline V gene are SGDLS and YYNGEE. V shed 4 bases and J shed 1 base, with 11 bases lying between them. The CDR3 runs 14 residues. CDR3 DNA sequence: TGTGCCAGCAGCCTAACATTTAAGAACACTGAAGCTTTCTTT. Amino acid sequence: CASSLTFKNTEAFF.

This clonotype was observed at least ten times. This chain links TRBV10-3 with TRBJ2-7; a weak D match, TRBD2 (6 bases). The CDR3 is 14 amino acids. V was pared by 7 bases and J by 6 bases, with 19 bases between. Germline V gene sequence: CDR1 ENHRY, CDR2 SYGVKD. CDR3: CAITNAGSGGEQYF. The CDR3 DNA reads TGTGCCATCACGAATGCGGGGAGTGGAGGCGAGCAGTACTTC.

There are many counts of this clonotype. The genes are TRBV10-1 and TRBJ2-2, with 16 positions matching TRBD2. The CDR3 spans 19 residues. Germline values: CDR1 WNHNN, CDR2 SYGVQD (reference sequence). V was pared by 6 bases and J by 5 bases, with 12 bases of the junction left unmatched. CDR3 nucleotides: TGCGCCAGCAGCCCTAATCCGGGACTAGCGGGAGGGCGGACCGGGGAGCTGTTTTTT. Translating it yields CASSPNPGLAGGRTGELFF.

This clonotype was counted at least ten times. CDR3 in DNA: TGTGCCAGTAGTATAGGGCCCGGGGGCCGGGAGACCCAGTACTTC. Translation: CASSIGPGGRETQYF. The chain combines TRBV19 with TRBJ2-5, with D perhaps being TRBD1 or TRBD2 (6 bases each). V gave up 1 base and J gave up 5 bases, with 14 bases separating them. Per germline, CDR1 LNHDA and CDR2 SQIVND (reference sequence). CDR3 length: 15 residues.

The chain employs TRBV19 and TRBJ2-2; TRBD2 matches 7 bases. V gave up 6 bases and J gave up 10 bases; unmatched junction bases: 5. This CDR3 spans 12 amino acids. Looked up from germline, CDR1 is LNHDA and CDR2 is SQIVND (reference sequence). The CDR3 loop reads CASREGREELFF. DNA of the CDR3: TGTGCCAGTAGGGAAGGGAGGGAGGAGCTGTTTTTT.

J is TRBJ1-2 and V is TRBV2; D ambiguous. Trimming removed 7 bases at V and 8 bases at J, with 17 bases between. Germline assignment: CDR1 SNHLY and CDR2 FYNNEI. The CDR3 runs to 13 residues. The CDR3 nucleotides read TGTGCCAGCACCTACACAGCCCCCGGCGGCTACACCTTC. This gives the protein CASTYTAPGGYTF. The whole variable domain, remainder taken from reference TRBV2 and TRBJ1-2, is EPEVTQTPSHQVTQMGQEVILRCVPISNHLYFYWYRQILGQKVEFLVSFYNNEISEKSEIFDDQFSVERPDGSNFTLKIRSTKLEDSAMYFCASTYTAPGGYTFGSGTRLTVV.

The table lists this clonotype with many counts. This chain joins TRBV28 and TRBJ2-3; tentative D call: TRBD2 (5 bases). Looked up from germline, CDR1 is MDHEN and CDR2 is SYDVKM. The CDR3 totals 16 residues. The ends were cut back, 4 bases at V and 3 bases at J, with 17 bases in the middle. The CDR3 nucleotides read TGTGCCAGCAGTTGTAAGCGGAATGTGGGAACAGATACGCAGTATTTT. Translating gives CASSCKRNVGTDTQYF.